Listed below are T cell receptor beta chains from one sample, sequenced in a study of human CD4 T cells and Enterobacteriaceae. Clones were read by immunoSEQ multiplex PCR, and TCRdb kept only the in-frame ones, dropping some. The table records roughly 28,000 clones, about 82% of them present only once. The sequenced sample consisted of memory CD4+ T cells from blood. The receptor set was obtained from a human donor in good health. CDR3s include the opening cysteine and the closing phenylalanine or tryptophan. The order of the fields is CDR3 protein, V gene.

CASSYRENTEAFF | TRBV7-3
CASSEDPPSQASYRNTIYF | TRBV6-1
CASSSLRELGYTF | TRBV27
CASSREPNSPLHF | TRBV7-9
CASSLPGDNTEAFF | TRBV27
CASSFFRDRSYSNQPQHF | TRBV5-6
CASTPSGGSNEQYF | TRBV5-4
CAWSVRGDTIYF | TRBV30
CASSTGPRGYTF | TRBV28
CASTEDNNSPLHF | TRBV10-2
CASTDPGDFSYNEQFF | TRBV11-2
CASRRDGPNYGYTF | TRBV2
CASSLEDGANYGYTF | TRBV5-4
CASSAGTGSGNKKLFF | TRBV28
CASSLDWGRSSYEQYF | TRBV5-1
CASSPGTGPATNEKLFF | TRBV5-1
CASSFETGIGGELFF | TRBV5-1
CASSEHRLDYGYTF | TRBV18
CASSARDGTDTQYF | TRBV11-2
CASSLGAGGRFF | TRBV7-9
CASSPQTSLETQYF | TRBV7-2
CASRDRAYNYGYTF | TRBV5-4
CASSFGQTLGGQYF | TRBV5-1
CASSQSTGSGNNEQFF | TRBV23-1
CAWSGRGNEKLFF | TRBV30
CASSLGGNYGYTF | TRBV27
CASGRDRGSEQYF | TRBV7-3
CASTNDRVDYGYTF | TRBV5-4
CASSLTTSGYSYNEQFF | TRBV28
CASSLSGQPGTEAFF | TRBV7-9
CASSPQGALNQPQHF | TRBV7-8
CASRTDYSYEQYF | TRBV11-2
CASSQDRVQETQYF | TRBV2
CASRGRDTEAFF | TRBV6-6
CASSLTDNQPQHF | TRBV6-6
CAWSKGTDGGGYTF | TRBV30
CASSVDLSSYNEQFF | TRBV9
CAWRIPGRNTGELFF | TRBV30
CASSLEQTSESFF | TRBV5-1
CASSPGGRSYEQYF | TRBV28
CASSREIINEQFF | TRBV10-1
CASSDIRPQHF | TRBV6-1
CASSPTGTPGSEKLFF | TRBV5-1
CASSEIRGPSNEQFF | TRBV6-1
CSVEGRSYGYTF | TRBV29-1
CASSRGGSYEQYF | TRBV9
CATKGRANTEAFF | TRBV10-3
CASSPDFRTSGGNEQFF | TRBV7-8
CATSSAGSAKNIQYF | TRBV15
CASSVSGGFAYNEQFF | TRBV2
CSGSGRVRYNEQFF | TRBV29-1
CASNWGPGKYYGYTF | TRBV6-1
CAISGTGQGNTEAFF | TRBV10-3
CASSDGDRTYEQYF | TRBV10-2
CASSPFRGAYTGELFF | TRBV27
CASSLPTPNTEAFF | TRBV9
CAIMSSGNTIYF | TRBV10-3
CASSLAPSGGGVYGYTF | TRBV11-3
CASSGTSGSPNEQFF | TRBV9